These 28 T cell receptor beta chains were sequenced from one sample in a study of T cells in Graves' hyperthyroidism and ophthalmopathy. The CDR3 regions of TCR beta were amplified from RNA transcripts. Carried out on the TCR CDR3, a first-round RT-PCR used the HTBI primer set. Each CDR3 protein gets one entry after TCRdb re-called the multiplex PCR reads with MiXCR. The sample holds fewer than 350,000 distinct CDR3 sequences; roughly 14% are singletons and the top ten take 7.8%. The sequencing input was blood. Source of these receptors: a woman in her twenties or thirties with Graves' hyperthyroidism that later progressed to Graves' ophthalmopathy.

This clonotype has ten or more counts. The CDR3 is CASSYPGKSDTQYF. The CDR3 DNA follows: TGTGCCAGCAGCTACCCAGGGAAGTCGGATACGCAGTATTTT. The V and J genes are TRBV5-6 and TRBJ2-3; D is possibly TRBD1 (5 bases). The V and J ends lost 3 bases and 6 bases respectively, with 14 bases between them. The CDR3 extends over 14 amino acids. CDR1 is SGHDT and CDR2 is YYEEEE in the germline V gene.

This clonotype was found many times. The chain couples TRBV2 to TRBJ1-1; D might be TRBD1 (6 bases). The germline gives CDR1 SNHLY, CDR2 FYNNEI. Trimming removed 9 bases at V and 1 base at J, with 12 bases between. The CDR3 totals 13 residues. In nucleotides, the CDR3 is TGTGCCAGACACAGGGTCACGAACACTGAAGCTTTCTTT. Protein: CARHRVTNTEAFF. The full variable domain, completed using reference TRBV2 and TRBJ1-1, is EPEVTQTPSHQVTQMGQEVILRCVPISNHLYFYWYRQILGQKVEFLVSFYNNEISEKSEIFDDQFSVERPDGSNFTLKIRSTKLEDSAMYFCARHRVTNTEAFFGQGTRLTVV.

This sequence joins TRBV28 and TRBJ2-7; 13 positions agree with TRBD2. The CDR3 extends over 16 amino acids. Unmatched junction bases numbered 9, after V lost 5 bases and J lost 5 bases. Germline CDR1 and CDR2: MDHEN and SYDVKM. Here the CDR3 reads CASSPGLAGAPHEQYF. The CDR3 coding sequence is TGTGCCAGCAGTCCCGGACTAGCGGGGGCCCCCCACGAGCAGTACTTC.

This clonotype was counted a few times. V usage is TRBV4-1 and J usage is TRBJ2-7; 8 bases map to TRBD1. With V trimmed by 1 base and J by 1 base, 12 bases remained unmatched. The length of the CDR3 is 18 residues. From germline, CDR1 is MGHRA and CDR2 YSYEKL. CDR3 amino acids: CASSQAPPYRDRSYEQYF. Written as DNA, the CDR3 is TGCGCCAGCAGCCAAGCCCCGCCCTACCGGGACAGGTCCTACGAGCAGTACTTC.

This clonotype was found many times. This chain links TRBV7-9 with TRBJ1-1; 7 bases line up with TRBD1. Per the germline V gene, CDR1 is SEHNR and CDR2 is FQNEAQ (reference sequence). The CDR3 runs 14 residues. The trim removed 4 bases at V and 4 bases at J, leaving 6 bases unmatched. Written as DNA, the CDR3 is TGTGCCAGCAGCTCAGGGGGAGTAAGCACTGAAGCTTTCTTT. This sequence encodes CASSSGGVSTEAFF.

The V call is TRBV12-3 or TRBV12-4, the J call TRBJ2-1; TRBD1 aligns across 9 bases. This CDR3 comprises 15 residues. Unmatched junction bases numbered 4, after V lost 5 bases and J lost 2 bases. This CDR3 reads CASSTGTGPYNEQFF. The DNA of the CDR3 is TGTGCCAGCAGTACCGGGACAGGGCCCTACAATGAGCAGTTCTTC.

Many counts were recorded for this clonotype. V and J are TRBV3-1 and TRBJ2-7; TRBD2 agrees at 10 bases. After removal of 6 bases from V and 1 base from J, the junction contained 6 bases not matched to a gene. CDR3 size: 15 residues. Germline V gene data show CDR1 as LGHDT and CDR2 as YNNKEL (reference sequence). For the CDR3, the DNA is TGTGCCAGCAGTGGGGCAGCGGGAGGGTCCTACGAGCAGTACTTC. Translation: CASSGAAGGSYEQYF.

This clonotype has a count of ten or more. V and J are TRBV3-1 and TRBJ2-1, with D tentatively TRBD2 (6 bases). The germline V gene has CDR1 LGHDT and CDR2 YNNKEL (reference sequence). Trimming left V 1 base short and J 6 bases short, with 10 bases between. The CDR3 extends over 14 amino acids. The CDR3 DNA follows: TGTGCCAGCAGCCAAGTCCTCGGGGGCAATGAGCAGTTCTTC. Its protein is CASSQVLGGNEQFF.

CDR3 nucleotide sequence: TGTGCCAGCAGTCACCCGGGCACTGAAGCTTTCTTT. Its translation is CASSHPGTEAFF. The chain links TRBV6-1 to TRBJ1-1; D gene unclear. V was clipped by 5 bases and J by 4 bases, with 8 bases between them. The germline CDR1 and CDR2 sequences are MNHNS and SASEGT. The CDR3 has 12 amino acids.

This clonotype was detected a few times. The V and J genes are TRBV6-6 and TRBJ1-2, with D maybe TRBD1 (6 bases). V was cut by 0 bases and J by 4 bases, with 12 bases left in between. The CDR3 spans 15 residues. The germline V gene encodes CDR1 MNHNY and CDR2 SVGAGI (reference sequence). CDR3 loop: CASSYSFGGAYGYTF. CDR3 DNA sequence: TGTGCCAGCAGTTACTCGTTCGGGGGGGCCTATGGCTACACCTTC.

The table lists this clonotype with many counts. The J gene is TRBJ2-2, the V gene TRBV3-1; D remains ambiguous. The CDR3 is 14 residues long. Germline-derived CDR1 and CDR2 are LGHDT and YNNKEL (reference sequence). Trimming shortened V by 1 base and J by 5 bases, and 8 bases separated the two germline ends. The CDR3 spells CASSQVGATGELFF. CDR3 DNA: TGTGCCAGCAGCCAAGTTGGAGCTACCGGGGAGCTGTTTTTT.

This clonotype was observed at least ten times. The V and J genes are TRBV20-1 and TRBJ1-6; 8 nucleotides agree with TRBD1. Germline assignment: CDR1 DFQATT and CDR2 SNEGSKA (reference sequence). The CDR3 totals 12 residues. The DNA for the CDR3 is TGCAATCTCCGAACAGGGGGTTCACCCCTCCACTTT. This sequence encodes CNLRTGGSPLHF.

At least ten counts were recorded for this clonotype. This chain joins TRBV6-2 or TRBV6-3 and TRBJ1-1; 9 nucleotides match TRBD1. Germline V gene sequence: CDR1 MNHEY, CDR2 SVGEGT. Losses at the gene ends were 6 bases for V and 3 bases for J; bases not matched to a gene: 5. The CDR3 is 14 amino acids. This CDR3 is CASRRQGEDTEAFF. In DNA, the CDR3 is TGTGCCAGCAGGCGACAGGGGGAGGACACTGAAGCTTTCTTT.

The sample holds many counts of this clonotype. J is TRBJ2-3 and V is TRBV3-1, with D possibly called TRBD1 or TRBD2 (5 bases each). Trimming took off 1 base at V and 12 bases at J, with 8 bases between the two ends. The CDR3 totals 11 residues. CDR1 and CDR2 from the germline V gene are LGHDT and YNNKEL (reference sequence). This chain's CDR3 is CASSQGGTQYF. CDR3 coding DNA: TGTGCCAGCAGCCAAGGTGGGACCCAGTATTTT.

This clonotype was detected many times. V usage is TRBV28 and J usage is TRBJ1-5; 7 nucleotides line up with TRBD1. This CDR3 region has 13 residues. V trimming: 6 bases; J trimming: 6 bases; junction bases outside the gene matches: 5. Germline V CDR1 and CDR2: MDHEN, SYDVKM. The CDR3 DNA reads TGTGCCAGCAGAGAGGGACAGTTTCAGCCCCAGCATTTT. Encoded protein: CASREGQFQPQHF. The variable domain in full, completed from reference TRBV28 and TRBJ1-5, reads DVKVTQSSRYLVKRTGEKVFLECVQDMDHENMFWYRQDPGLGLRLIYFSYDVKMKEKGDIPEGYSVSREKKERFSLILESASTNQTSMYLCASREGQFQPQHFGDGTRLSIL.

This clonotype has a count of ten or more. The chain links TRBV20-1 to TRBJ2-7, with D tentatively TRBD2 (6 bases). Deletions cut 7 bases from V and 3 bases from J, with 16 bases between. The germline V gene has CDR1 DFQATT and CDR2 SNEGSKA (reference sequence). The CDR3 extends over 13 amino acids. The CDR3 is CSVPGTSSYEQYF. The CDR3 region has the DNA TGCAGTGTACCTGGGACTTCAAGCTACGAGCAGTACTTC.

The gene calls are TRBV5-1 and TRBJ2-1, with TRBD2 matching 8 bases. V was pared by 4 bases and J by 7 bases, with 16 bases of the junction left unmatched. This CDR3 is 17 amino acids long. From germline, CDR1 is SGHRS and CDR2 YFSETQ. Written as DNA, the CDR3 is TGCGCCAGCAGCCCCCTGGGACTAGTTCCCATCGGGAATGAGCAGTTCTTC. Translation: CASSPLGLVPIGNEQFF. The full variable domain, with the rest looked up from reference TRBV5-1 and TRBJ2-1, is KAGVTQTPRYLIKTRGQQVTLSCSPISGHRSVSWYQQTPGQGLQFLFEYFSETQRNKGNFPGRFSGRQFSNSRSEMNVSTLELGDSALYLCASSPLGLVPIGNEQFFGPGTRLTVL.

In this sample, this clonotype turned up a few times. DNA for the CDR3: TGTGCCAGCAGCCAGTCAGGGACAGGGGGGCTGAACACTGAAGCTTTCTTT. Its protein product is CASSQSGTGGLNTEAFF. The chain carries TRBV14 and TRBJ1-1; 11 nucleotides agree with TRBD1. This CDR3 has 17 residues. V gave up 3 bases and J gave up 0 bases; unmatched junction bases: 6. Germline CDR1 and CDR2: SGHDN and FVKESK.

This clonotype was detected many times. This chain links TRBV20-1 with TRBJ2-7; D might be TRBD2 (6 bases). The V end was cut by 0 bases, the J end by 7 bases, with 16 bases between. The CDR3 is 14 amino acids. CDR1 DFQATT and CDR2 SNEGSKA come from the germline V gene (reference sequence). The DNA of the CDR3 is TGCAGTGCTAGAGATGAACGGGAGTGGTGGGAGCAGTACTTC. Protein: CSARDEREWWEQYF.

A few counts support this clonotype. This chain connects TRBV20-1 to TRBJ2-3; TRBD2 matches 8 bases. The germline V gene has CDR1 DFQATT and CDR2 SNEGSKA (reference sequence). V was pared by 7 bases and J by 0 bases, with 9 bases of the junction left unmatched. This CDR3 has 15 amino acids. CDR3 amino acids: CSGRSPSGSTDTQYF. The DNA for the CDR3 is TGCAGTGGGAGGTCCCCTAGCGGGAGCACAGATACGCAGTATTTT.

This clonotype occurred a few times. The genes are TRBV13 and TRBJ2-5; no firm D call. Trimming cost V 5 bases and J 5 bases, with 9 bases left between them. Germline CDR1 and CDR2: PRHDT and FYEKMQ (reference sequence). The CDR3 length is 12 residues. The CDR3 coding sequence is TGTGCCAGCAGCCCCGGAATGGAGACCCAGTACTTC. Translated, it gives CASSPGMETQYF.

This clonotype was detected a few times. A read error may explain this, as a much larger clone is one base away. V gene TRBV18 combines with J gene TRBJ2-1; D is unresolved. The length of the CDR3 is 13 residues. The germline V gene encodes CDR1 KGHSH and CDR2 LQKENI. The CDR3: CASSPKLLNEQSF. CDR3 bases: TGTGCCAGCTCACCTAAACTTCTAAATGAGCAGTCCTTC.

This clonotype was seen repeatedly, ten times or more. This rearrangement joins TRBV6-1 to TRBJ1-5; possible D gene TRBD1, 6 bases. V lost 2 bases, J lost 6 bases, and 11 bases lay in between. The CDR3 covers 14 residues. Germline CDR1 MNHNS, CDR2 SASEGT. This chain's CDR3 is CASSEWGASQPQHF. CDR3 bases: TGTGCCAGCAGTGAATGGGGGGCAAGTCAGCCCCAGCATTTT.

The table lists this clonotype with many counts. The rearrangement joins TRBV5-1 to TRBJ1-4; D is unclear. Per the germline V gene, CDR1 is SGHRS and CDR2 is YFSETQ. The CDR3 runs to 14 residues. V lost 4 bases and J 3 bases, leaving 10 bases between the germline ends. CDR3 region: CASSEGGSNEKLFF. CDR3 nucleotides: TGCGCCAGCAGCGAGGGAGGGTCTAATGAAAAACTGTTTTTT. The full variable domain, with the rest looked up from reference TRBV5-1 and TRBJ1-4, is KAGVTQTPRYLIKTRGQQVTLSCSPISGHRSVSWYQQTPGQGLQFLFEYFSETQRNKGNFPGRFSGRQFSNSRSEMNVSTLELGDSALYLCASSEGGSNEKLFFGSGTQLSVL.

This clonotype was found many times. The CDR3 DNA reads TGTGCCAGCACTCCCCTGGTAGAACCATCACCCCTCCACTTT. Amino acid sequence: CASTPLVEPSPLHF. The chain couples TRBV28 to TRBJ1-6; D not certain. The CDR3 consists of 14 residues. CDR1 MDHEN and CDR2 SYDVKM come from the germline V gene. Trimming removed 7 bases at V and 10 bases at J, with 17 bases between.

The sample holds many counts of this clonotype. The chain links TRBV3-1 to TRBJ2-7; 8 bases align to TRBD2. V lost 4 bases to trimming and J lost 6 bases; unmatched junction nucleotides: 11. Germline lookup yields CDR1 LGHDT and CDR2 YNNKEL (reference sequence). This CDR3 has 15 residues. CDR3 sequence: CASSPYEAGVIEQYF. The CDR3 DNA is TGTGCCAGCAGCCCCTACGAAGCGGGAGTAATCGAGCAGTACTTC.

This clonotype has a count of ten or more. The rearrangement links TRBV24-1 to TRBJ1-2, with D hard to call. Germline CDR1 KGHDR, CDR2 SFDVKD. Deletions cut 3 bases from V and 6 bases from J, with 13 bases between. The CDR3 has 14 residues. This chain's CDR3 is CATSDPQILDGYTF. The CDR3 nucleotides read TGTGCCACCAGTGATCCCCAGATCCTGGATGGCTACACCTTC.

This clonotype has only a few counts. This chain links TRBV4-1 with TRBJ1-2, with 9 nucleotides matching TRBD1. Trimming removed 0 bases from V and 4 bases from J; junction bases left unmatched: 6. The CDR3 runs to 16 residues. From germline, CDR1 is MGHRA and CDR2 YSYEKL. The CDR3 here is CASSQEGQGVSYGYTF. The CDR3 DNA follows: TGCGCCAGCAGCCAAGAGGGACAGGGCGTCTCCTATGGCTACACCTTC.